The 14 T cell receptor beta chains listed next were all sequenced from one sample in a study of T cells in Graves' hyperthyroidism and ophthalmopathy (dated by TCRdb to about 2019). The library was prepared using multiplex PCR. Sequencing was carried out with an Illumina HiSeq 2000. The TCR beta CDR3 regions were amplified from the RNA transcripts. The TCR CDR3 was subjected to a first round of RT-PCR using the HTBI primer set and the Qiagen OneStep RT-PCR kit. The public reads were reanalyzed by TCRdb: fastp trimming at Q25, MiXCR alignment, in-frame beta chains only. Under each unique CDR3 protein, matching rows form one entry showing the most common genes and DNA. This sample lists more than 500,000 distinct CDR3 sequences; approximately 15% were detected once. The leading ten clones occupy about 4.5% of the sample. Specimen: blood. All receptors come from a woman aged 40 to 50 with Graves' ophthalmopathy.

This clonotype was counted between two and nine times. The rearrangement uses TRBV20-1 and TRBJ1-1; 8 positions match TRBD1. The ends lost 5 bases at V and 5 bases at J; junction bases unmatched: 7. This CDR3 has 13 residues. CDR1 and CDR2 from the germline V gene are DFQATT and SNEGSKA (reference sequence). The chain's CDR3 is CSAPRTGRTEAFF. The CDR3 nucleotides read TGCAGTGCTCCCCGGACAGGGAGGACTGAAGCTTTCTTT.

The gene calls are TRBV7-3 and TRBJ2-5; perhaps TRBD2 as D (7 bases). Per germline, CDR1 SGHTA and CDR2 FQGTGA. The ends were cut back, 5 bases at V and 2 bases at J, with 15 bases in the middle. The CDR3 is 15 residues long. The CDR3 nucleotides read TGTGCCAGCAGCCAAGGGGGGGCAGAACAAGAGACCCAGTACTTC. As protein: CASSQGGAEQETQYF.

This clonotype has a count of ten or more. The chain combines TRBV27 with TRBJ1-2; no firm D call. CDR3 length equals 15 residues. Germline assignment: CDR1 MNHEY and CDR2 SMNVEV (reference sequence). V was cut by 0 bases and J by 4 bases, with 12 bases left in between. This CDR3 reads CASSLSMGRIYGYTF. CDR3 DNA sequence: TGTGCCAGCAGTTTATCGATGGGCAGGATCTATGGCTACACCTTC.

In this sample, this clonotype turned up many times. The chain carries TRBV6-2 or TRBV6-3 and TRBJ1-5, with a possible D match to TRBD1 (5 bases). The CDR3 runs 15 residues. Germline V gene data show CDR1 as MNHEY and CDR2 as SVGEGT. V was pared by 0 bases and J by 4 bases, with 10 bases between. The CDR3 sequence: CASSYSGRKNQPQHF. The CDR3 DNA reads TGTGCCAGCAGTTACTCGGGACGGAAAAATCAGCCCCAGCATTTT.

Many counts were recorded for this clonotype. V and J are TRBV12-3 or TRBV12-4 and TRBJ1-2, with 8 bases that match TRBD1. V shed 6 bases, J shed 7 bases, and the junction held 7 bases outside the gene matches. The length of the CDR3 is 13 residues. The CDR3 spells CASRPGQGGGYTF. The CDR3 coding sequence is TGTGCCAGCAGGCCCGGACAGGGTGGTGGCTACACCTTC.

The table lists this clonotype with many counts. The rearrangement links TRBV7-2 to TRBJ2-7; tentative D call: TRBD1 (6 bases). This CDR3 is built from 15 residues. Trimming took 3 bases from V and 3 from J, leaving 15 bases between them. Germline CDR1 is SGHTA and CDR2 is FQGNSA. CDR3 in DNA: TGTGCCAGCAGCTTTACAGGGTTTACGTTCTACGAGCAGTACTTC. It specifies CASSFTGFTFYEQYF.

This clonotype showed up many times. The chain employs TRBV28 and TRBJ1-2; 11 nucleotides agree with TRBD1. CDR1 is MDHEN, CDR2 SYDVKM, per germline. Trimming removed 7 bases from V and 3 bases from J; junction bases left unmatched: 16. The CDR3 contains 18 residues. The CDR3 is CASTQPWTGGKIDYGYTF. CDR3 nucleotide sequence: TGTGCCAGCACCCAACCCTGGACAGGGGGCAAGATAGACTATGGCTACACCTTC.

The rearrangement uses TRBV6-2 or TRBV6-3 and TRBJ2-5; 10 nucleotides match TRBD1. The CDR3 covers 17 residues. CDR1 and CDR2 (germline): MNHEY, SVGEGT. V trimming: 2 bases; J trimming: 3 bases; junction bases outside the gene matches: 9. The CDR3 sequence is CASSYTAGQGMEETQYF. CDR3 sequence (DNA): TGTGCCAGCAGTTACACCGCGGGACAGGGGATGGAAGAGACCCAGTACTTC.

V and J are TRBV5-5 and TRBJ1-2; D might be TRBD1 (6 bases). The germline V and J ends were trimmed by 0 bases and 3 bases, with 9 bases remaining between them. Per the germline V gene, CDR1 is SGHKS and CDR2 is YYEKEE (reference sequence). This CDR3 is 14 amino acids long. The CDR3 is CASSLAEGDYGYTF. DNA of the CDR3: TGTGCCAGCAGCTTGGCCGAGGGGGACTATGGCTACACCTTC.

The table lists this clonotype with a count of one. The missing conserved phenylalanine or tryptophan at the end of this CDR3 makes a read error likely. The V call is TRBV7-3, the J call TRBJ2-7, with TRBD2 matching over 15 bases. J gave up 1 base and V 3 bases, and 7 bases lay outside the gene matches. This CDR3 region has 18 residues. Per germline, CDR1 SGHTA and CDR2 FQGTGA. CDR3 nucleotide sequence: TGTGCCAGCAGCTTTGGACTAGCGGGAGGGCCGGGTTCCTACGAGCAGTACCTC. This sequence encodes CASSFGLAGGPGSYEQYL.

This clonotype was recorded many times. A read error may produce the germline difference seen at one junction end. V gene TRBV15 combines with J gene TRBJ1-1; 9 bases fit TRBD1. CDR1 and CDR2 from the germline V gene are LNHNV and YYDKDF (reference sequence). This CDR3 is 11 amino acids long. The CDR3 bases are TGTGCCACCAGCAACCGGGACAGGGCAAACTTT. It translates to CATSNRDRANF.

This clonotype has ten or more counts. The chain recombines TRBV5-1 with TRBJ2-5; 15 positions agree with TRBD2. From germline, CDR1 is SGHRS and CDR2 YFSETQ. The CDR3 runs 16 residues. Unmatched junction bases numbered 5, after V lost 3 bases and J lost 5 bases. In DNA, the CDR3 is TGCGCCAGCAGCTCCGGGACTAGCGGGAGGTCGGAGACCCAGTACTTC. Residues: CASSSGTSGRSETQYF.

This clonotype was observed a handful of times. This rearrangement joins TRBV6-1 to TRBJ1-1; D not resolved. The CDR3 sequence is 14 residues long. Trimming shortened V by 6 bases and J by 0 bases, and 11 bases separated the two germline ends. In germline, CDR1 is MNHNS, CDR2 SASEGT. CDR3 coding DNA: TGTGCCAGCAGCCCAGACTATGTGAACACTGAAGCTTTCTTT. The encoded protein is CASSPDYVNTEAFF.

Ten or more counts support this clonotype. This rearrangement joins TRBV7-3 to TRBJ1-1; D is ambiguous. V lost 5 bases to trimming and J lost 4 bases, with 11 bases between them. The length of the CDR3 is 13 residues. Germline values: CDR1 SGHTA, CDR2 FQGTGA. CDR3 DNA: TGTGCCAGCAGCCCCGGAGTGGGCACTGAAGCTTTCTTT. Its translation: CASSPGVGTEAFF.